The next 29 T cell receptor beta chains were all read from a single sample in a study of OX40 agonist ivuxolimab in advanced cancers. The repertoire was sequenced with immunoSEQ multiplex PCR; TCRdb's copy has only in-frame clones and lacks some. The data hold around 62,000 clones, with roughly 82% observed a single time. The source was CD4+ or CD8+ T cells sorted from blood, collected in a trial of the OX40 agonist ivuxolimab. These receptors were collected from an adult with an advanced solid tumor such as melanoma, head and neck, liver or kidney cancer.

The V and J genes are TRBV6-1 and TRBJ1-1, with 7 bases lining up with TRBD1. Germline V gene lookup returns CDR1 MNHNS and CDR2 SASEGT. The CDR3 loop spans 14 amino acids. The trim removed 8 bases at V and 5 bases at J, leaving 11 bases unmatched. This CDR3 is CASSRNRGVTEAFF. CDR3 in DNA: TGTGCCAGCTCACGGAACAGGGGAGTAACTGAAGCTTTCTTT.

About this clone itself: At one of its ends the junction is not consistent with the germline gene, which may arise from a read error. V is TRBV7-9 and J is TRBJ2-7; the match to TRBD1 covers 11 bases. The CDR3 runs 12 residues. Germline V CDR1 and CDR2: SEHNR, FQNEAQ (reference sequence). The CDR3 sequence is CASSLGQGAKGF. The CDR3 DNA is TGTGCCAGCAGCCTAGGACAGGGGGCTAAGGGCTTC. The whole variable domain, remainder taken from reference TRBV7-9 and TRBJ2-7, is DTGVSQNPRHKITKRGQNVTFRCDPISEHNRLYWYRQTLGQGPEFLTYFQNEAQLEKSRLLSDRFSAERPKGSFSTLEIQRTEQGDSAMYLCASSLGQGAKGFGPGTRLTVT.

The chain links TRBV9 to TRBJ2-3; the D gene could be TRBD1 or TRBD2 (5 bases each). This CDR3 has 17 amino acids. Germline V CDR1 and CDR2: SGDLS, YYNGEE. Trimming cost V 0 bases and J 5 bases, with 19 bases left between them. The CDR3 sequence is CASSVVDVGGIRDTQYF. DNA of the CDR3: TGTGCCAGCAGCGTAGTTGATGTTGGGGGTATTCGAGATACGCAGTATTTT. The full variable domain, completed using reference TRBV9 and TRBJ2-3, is DSGVTQTPKHLITATGQRVTLRCSPRSGDLSVYWYQQSLDQGLQFLIQYYNGEERAKGNILERFSAQQFPDLHSELNLSSLELGDSALYFCASSVVDVGGIRDTQYFGPGTRLTVL.

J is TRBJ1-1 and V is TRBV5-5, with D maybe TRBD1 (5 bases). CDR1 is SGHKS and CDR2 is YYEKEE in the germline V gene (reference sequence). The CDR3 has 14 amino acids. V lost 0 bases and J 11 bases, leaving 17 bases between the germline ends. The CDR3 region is CASSLGLRGGMAFF. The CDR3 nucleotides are TGTGCCAGCAGCTTGGGGTTGAGGGGCGGAATGGCTTTCTTT. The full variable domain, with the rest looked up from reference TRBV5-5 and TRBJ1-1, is DAGVTQSPTHLIKTRGQQVTLRCSPISGHKSVSWYQQVLGQGPQFIFQYYEKEERGRGNFPDRFSARQFPNYSSELNVNALLLGDSALYLCASSLGLRGGMAFFGQGTRLTVV.

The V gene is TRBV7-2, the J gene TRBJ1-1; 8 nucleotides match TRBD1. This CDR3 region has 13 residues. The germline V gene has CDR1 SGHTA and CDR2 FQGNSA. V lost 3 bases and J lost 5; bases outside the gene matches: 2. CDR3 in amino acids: CASSLDRATEAFF. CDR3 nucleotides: TGTGCCAGCAGCTTGGACAGGGCAACTGAAGCTTTCTTT.

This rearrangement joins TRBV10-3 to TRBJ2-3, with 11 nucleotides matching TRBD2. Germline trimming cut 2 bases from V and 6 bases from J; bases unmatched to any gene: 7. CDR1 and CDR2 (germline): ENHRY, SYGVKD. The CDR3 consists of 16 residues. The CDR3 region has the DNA TGTGCCATCAGTGAGCGGGTAGCGGGGGGGTTGGATACGCAGTATTTT. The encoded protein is CAISERVAGGLDTQYF.

CDR3 sequence (DNA): TGTGCCAGCACCCCCCAGGCGACCTCCACTGAAGCTTTCTTT. The encoded protein is CASTPQATSTEAFF. This chain joins TRBV7-2 and TRBJ1-1; D unresolved. Per germline, CDR1 SGHTA and CDR2 FQGNSA. This CDR3 is built from 14 residues. V lost 7 bases and J lost 4, with 16 bases in between.

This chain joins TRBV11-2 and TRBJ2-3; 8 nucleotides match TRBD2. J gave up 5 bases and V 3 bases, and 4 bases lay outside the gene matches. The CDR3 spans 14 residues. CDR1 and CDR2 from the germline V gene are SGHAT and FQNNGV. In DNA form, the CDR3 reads TGTGCCAGCAGCTTTGGTAGCGGGGTAGATACGCAGTATTTT. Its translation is CASSFGSGVDTQYF.

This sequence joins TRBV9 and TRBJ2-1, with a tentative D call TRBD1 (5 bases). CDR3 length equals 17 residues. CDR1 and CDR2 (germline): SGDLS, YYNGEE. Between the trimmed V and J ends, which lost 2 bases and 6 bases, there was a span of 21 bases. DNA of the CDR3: TGTGCCAGCAGCGTGGTAGGGTCAGGGTTACGTACCAATGAGCAGTTCTTC. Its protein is CASSVVGSGLRTNEQFF.

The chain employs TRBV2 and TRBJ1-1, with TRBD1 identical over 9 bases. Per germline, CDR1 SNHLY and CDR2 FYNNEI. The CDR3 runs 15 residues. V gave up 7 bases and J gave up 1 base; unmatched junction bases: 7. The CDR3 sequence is CASMGQGRANTEAFF. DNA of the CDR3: TGTGCCAGCATGGGACAGGGAAGGGCGAACACTGAAGCTTTCTTT.

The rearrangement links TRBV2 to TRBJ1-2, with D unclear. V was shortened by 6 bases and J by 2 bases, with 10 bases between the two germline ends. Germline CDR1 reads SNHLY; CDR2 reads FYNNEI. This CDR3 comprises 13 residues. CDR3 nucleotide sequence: TGTGCCAGCAGCAGCGAGAGAAACTATGGCTACACCTTC. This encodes CASSSERNYGYTF.

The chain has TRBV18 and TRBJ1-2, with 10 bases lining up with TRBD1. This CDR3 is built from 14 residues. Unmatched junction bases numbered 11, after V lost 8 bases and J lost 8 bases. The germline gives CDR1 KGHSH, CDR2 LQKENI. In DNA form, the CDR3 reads TGTGCCAGCCAGATAGGACAGGGGGTTCGCGGCTACACCTTC. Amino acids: CASQIGQGVRGYTF.

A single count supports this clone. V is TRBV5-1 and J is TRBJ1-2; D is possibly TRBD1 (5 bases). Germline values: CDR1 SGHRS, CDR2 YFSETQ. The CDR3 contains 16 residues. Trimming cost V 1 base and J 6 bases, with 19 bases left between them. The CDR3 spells CASSLPTGAGGDGYTF. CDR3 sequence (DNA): TGCGCCAGCAGCTTGCCCACTGGGGCAGGAGGGGATGGCTACACCTTC. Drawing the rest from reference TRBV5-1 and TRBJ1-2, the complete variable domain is KAGVTQTPRYLIKTRGQQVTLSCSPISGHRSVSWYQQTPGQGLQFLFEYFSETQRNKGNFPGRFSGRQFSNSRSEMNVSTLELGDSALYLCASSLPTGAGGDGYTFGSGTRLTVV.

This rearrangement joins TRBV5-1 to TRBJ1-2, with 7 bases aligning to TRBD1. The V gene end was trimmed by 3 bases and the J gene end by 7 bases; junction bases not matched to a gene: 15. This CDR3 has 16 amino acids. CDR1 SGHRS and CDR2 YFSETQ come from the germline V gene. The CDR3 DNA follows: TGCGCCAGCAGCTCTCTTCAGACAGGGAGTAGCGGTGGCTACACCTTC. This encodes CASSSLQTGSSGGYTF.

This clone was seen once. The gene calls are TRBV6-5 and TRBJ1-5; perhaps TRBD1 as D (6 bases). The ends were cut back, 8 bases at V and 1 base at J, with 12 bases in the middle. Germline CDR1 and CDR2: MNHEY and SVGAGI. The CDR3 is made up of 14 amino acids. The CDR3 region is CASVGHRSNQPQHF. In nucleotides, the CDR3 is TGTGCCAGCGTGGGACACCGCAGCAATCAGCCCCAGCATTTT.

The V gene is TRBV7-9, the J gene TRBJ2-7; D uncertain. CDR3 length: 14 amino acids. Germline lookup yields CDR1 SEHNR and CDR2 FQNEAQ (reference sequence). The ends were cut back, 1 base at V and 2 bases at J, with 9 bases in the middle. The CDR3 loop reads CASSLDTSTYEQYF. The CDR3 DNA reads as TGTGCCAGCAGCTTAGATACGTCGACCTACGAGCAGTACTTC.

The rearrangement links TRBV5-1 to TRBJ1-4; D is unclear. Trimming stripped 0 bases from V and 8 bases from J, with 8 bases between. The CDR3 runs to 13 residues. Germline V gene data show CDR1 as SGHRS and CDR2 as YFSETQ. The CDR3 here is CASSLAMREKLFF. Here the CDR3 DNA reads TGCGCCAGCAGCTTGGCCATGCGGGAAAAACTGTTTTTT.

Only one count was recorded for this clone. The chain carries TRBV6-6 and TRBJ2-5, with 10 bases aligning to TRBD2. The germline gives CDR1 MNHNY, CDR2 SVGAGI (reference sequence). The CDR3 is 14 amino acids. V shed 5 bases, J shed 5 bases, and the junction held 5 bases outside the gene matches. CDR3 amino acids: CASSRAGGPETQYF. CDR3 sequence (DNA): TGTGCCAGCAGTCGAGCGGGGGGGCCCGAGACCCAGTACTTC.

The DNA for the CDR3 is TGTGCCAGCAGTAAACTTGGGGGCTCGGACCAAGAGACCCAGTACTTC. The encoded protein is CASSKLGGSDQETQYF. The genes are TRBV6-4 and TRBJ2-5; tentative D call: TRBD1 (6 bases). This CDR3 has 16 residues. V gave up 5 bases and J gave up 0 bases, with 16 bases separating them. Germline lookup yields CDR1 MRHNA and CDR2 SNTAGT.

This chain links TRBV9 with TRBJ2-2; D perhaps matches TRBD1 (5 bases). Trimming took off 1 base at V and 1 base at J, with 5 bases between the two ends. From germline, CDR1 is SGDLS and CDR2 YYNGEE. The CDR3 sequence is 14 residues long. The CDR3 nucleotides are TGTGCCAGCAGCGTAACAGGGAACACCGGGGAGCTGTTTTTT. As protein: CASSVTGNTGELFF. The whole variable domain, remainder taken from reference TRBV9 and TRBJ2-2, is DSGVTQTPKHLITATGQRVTLRCSPRSGDLSVYWYQQSLDQGLQFLIQYYNGEERAKGNILERFSAQQFPDLHSELNLSSLELGDSALYFCASSVTGNTGELFFGEGSRLTVL.

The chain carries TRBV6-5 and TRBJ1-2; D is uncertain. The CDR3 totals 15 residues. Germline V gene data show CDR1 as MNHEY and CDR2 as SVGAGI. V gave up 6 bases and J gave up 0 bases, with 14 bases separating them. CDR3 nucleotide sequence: TGTGCCAGCAGGCGCCCATTAGGGACTAACTATGGCTACACCTTC. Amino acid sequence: CASRRPLGTNYGYTF.

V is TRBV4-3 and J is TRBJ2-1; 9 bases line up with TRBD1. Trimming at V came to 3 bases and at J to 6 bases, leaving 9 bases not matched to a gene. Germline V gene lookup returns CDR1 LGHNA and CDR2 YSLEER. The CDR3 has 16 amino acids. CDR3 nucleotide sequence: TGCGCCAGCAGCCAGGCAACCGGGACAGGGCGCAATGAGCAGTTCTTC. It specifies CASSQATGTGRNEQFF.

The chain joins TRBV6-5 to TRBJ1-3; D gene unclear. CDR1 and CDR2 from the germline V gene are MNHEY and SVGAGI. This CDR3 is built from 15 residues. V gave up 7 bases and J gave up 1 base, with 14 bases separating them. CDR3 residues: CASILSRSSGNTIYF. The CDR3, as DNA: TGTGCCAGCATCCTCTCCAGGAGTTCTGGAAACACCATATATTTT.

CDR3 sequence reads: CASSIKSDEQFF. In DNA, the CDR3 is TGTGCCAGTAGTATTAAATCAGATGAGCAGTTCTTC. V gene TRBV19 combines with J gene TRBJ2-1, with D unresolved. Looked up from germline, CDR1 is LNHDA and CDR2 is SQIVND (reference sequence). V was trimmed by 3 bases and J by 8 bases, leaving 8 bases between them. This CDR3 spans 12 amino acids.

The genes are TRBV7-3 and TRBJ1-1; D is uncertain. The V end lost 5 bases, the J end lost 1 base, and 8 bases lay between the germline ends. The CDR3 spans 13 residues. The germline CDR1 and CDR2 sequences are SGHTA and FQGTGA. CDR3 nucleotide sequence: TGTGCCAGCAGCCAAGATCAGAACACTGAAGCTTTCTTT. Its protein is CASSQDQNTEAFF.

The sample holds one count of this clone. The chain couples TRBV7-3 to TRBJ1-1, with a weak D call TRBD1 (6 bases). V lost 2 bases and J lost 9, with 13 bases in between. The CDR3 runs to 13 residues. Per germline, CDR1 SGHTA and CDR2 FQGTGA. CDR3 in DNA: TGTGCCAGCAGCTTATTGGGGGGGCTCCAAGCTTTCTTT. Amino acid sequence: CASSLLGGLQAFF. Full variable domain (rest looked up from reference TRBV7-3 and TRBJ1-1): GAGVSQTPSNKVTEKGKYVELRCDPISGHTALYWYRQSLGQGPEFLIYFQGTGAADDSGLPNDRFFAVRPEGSVSTLKIQRTERGDSAVYLCASSLLGGLQAFFGQGTRLTVV.

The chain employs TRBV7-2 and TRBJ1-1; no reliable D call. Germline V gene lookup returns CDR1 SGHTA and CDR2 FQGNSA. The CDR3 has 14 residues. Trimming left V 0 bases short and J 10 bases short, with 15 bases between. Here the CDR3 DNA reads TGTGCCAGCAGCTTAGCACAAAATCGTAAGTCAGCTTTCTTT. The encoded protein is CASSLAQNRKSAFF.

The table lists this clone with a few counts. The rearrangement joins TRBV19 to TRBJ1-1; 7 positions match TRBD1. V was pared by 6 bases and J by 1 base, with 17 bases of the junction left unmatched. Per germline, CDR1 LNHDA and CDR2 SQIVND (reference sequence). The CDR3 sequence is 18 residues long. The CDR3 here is CASSPAGGLFTSNTEAFF. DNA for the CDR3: TGTGCCAGTAGCCCGGCAGGGGGTCTTTTTACCTCGAACACTGAAGCTTTCTTT.

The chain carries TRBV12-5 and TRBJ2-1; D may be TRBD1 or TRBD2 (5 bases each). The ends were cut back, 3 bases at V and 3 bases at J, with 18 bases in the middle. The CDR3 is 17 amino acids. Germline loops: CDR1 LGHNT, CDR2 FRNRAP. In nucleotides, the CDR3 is TGTGCTAGTGGTTTAGCCCAGGGAGATTCCTTCTACAATGAGCAGTTCTTC. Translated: CASGLAQGDSFYNEQFF.